A single sample gave rise to the 23 T cell receptor beta chains below, sequenced in a study of molecular identifiers for immune sequencing clone quantification. TCRdb passed the PCR reads through MiXCR, listing each CDR3 protein once. The sample carries some 94,000 distinct CDR3 sequences, roughly 23% recorded once. Input material: naive CD8+ T cells from blood, with Jurkat cell RNA spiked in. The sample's subset: FACS-sorted CD8+CD4-CCR7+CD45RA+ naive T cells. Receptors originate from a human donor in good health. Some libraries in this study had Jurkat cell RNA spiked in.

At least ten counts were recorded for this clonotype. The chain joins TRBV12-3 or TRBV12-4 to TRBJ2-4, with D possibly being TRBD1 (5 bases). Trimming removed 8 bases from V and 1 base from J, with 15 bases in between. The CDR3 loop spans 15 amino acids. The CDR3 is CASSLTALAKNIQYF. DNA for the CDR3: TGTGCCAGCTCTTTGACAGCTTTGGCCAAAAACATTCAGTACTTC.

This clonotype has only a few counts. The chain links TRBV27 to TRBJ2-5; D is perhaps TRBD2 (6 bases). Germline loops: CDR1 MNHEY, CDR2 SMNVEV (reference sequence). V was cut by 6 bases and J by 4 bases, with 18 bases left in between. The CDR3 sequence is 15 residues long. The CDR3 nucleotides are TGTGCCAGCAGCGAGCGCCAGGGAGGTGGAGAGACCCAGTACTTC. It specifies CASSERQGGGETQYF.

This clonotype was detected once. This may stem from a read error, because a much larger clone lies one nucleotide away. The rearrangement uses TRBV7-6 and TRBJ2-3; D is perhaps TRBD1 or TRBD2 (6 bases each). This CDR3 contains 13 residues. CDR1 and CDR2 from the germline V gene are SGHVS and FNYEAQ. V lost 1 base and J 9 bases, leaving 11 bases between the germline ends. The CDR3 sequence is CASSLGDGGTQYF. In DNA, the CDR3 is TGTGCCAGCAGCTTAGGCGACGGGGGCACGCAGTATTTT.

In this sample, this clonotype turned up once. The junction differs from germline at one of its ends, possibly a read error. J is TRBJ2-7 and V is TRBV20-1; possible D gene TRBD2, 5 bases. Germline V gene data show CDR1 as DFQATT and CDR2 as SNEGSKA (reference sequence). The CDR3 contains 14 residues. CDR3 residues: CSAYSREKTYKQYF. The CDR3 bases are TGCAGTGCTTACAGTAGGGAGAAGACCTACAAGCAGTACTTC.

The table lists this clonotype with a few counts. J is TRBJ1-2 and V is TRBV12-5, with D maybe TRBD1 (5 bases). Germline V lookup: CDR1 LGHNT, CDR2 FRNRAP. V was cut by 7 bases and J by 4 bases, with 7 bases left in between. The CDR3 contains 11 residues. DNA for the CDR3: TGTGCTAGTGCTGGGACCTATGGCTACACCTTC. It yields the protein CASAGTYGYTF.

At least ten counts were recorded for this clonotype. The V call is TRBV6-1, the J call TRBJ2-3; maybe TRBD2 (6 bases). The CDR3 extends over 15 amino acids. Trimming took 1 base from V and 2 from J, leaving 10 bases between them. Germline CDR1 and CDR2: MNHNS and SASEGT. CDR3 residues: CASSEGRGITDTQYF. Here the CDR3 DNA reads TGTGCCAGCAGTGAAGGTCGGGGGATCACAGATACGCAGTATTTT.

About this clonotype itself: A read error is possible here, since a much larger clone lies one base away. This chain connects TRBV5-5 to TRBJ2-3; D is ambiguous. The CDR3 consists of 14 residues. CDR1 and CDR2 from the germline V gene are SGHKS and YYEKEE (reference sequence). Trimming shortened V by 4 bases and J by 2 bases, and 11 bases separated the two germline ends. In nucleotides, the CDR3 is TGTGCCAGCAGCGTAACGTGGGACACAGATACGCAGTATTTT. Translated: CASSVTWDTDTQYF. Full variable domain (missing parts from reference TRBV5-5 and TRBJ2-3): DAGVTQSPTHLIKTRGQQVTLRCSPISGHKSVSWYQQVLGQGPQFIFQYYEKEERGRGNFPDRFSARQFPNYSSELNVNALLLGDSALYLCASSVTWDTDTQYFGPGTRLTVL.

Remarks on this clonotype: This may be a read error, as it is one base from a much larger clone. This sequence joins TRBV30 and TRBJ2-2; no definite D call. This CDR3 contains 11 residues. Germline V gene sequence: CDR1 GTSNPN, CDR2 SVGIG (reference sequence). CDR3 in DNA: TGTGTCGCCGACGGAATCGGGGAGCTGTTTTTT. Its protein product is CVADGIGELFF.

This clonotype was seen once. A much larger clone differs from this one at a single base, so this may be a read error. This chain links TRBV6-6 with TRBJ2-5; tentative D call: TRBD1 (8 bases). The CDR3 extends over 14 amino acids. V was trimmed by 7 bases and J by 4 bases, leaving 16 bases between them. The V gene's germline CDR1 is MNHNY and CDR2 SVGAGI (reference sequence). The CDR3 spells CASIFTGGGETQYF. CDR3 DNA sequence: TGTGCCAGCATTTTTACAGGGGGGGGAGAGACCCAGTACTTC.

The chain combines TRBV7-6 with TRBJ1-2; the D gene is possibly TRBD1 (5 bases). The germline CDR1 and CDR2 sequences are SGHVS and FNYEAQ. This CDR3 is built from 12 residues. The V end lost 8 bases, the J end lost 4 bases, and 11 bases lay between the germline ends. CDR3 in amino acids: CASGGPIYGYTF. The CDR3 DNA reads as TGTGCCAGCGGGGGACCGATCTATGGCTACACCTTC.

For this clonotype: This may be a read error: a much more frequent sequence differs by one nucleotide. The chain uses TRBV19 and TRBJ2-3; D is possibly TRBD1 or TRBD2 (6 bases each). V gave up 7 bases and J gave up 1 base, with 15 bases separating them. Germline V gene sequence: CDR1 LNHDA, CDR2 SQIVND (reference sequence). The CDR3 consists of 15 residues. The CDR3 nucleotides are TGTGCCAGTAACCTGGTAGGGGGGTGCACAGATACGCAGTATTTT. Translation: CASNLVGGCTDTQYF.

A word on this clonotype: This may be a read error, as it is one base from a much larger clone. The chain is built from TRBV12-3 or TRBV12-4 and TRBJ1-2; tentative D call: TRBD1 (5 bases). This CDR3 has 14 residues. CDR3 region: CASSSSTGPNGYIF. The DNA for the CDR3 is TGTGCCAGCAGTTCCTCCACAGGACCAAATGGCTACATCTTC.

This clonotype was observed many times. The chain couples TRBV7-8 to TRBJ1-2; D unresolved. CDR3 length: 16 amino acids. V lost 1 base and J lost 0, with 12 bases in between. Germline V CDR1 and CDR2: SGHVS, FQNEAQ. The CDR3 nucleotides read TGTGCCAGCAGCTTAGGGCAGCAGGACTCTAACTATGGCTACACCTTC. Protein sequence: CASSLGQQDSNYGYTF.

The chain uses TRBV19 and TRBJ1-5; perhaps TRBD1 as D (6 bases). V was clipped by 6 bases and J by 4 bases, with 19 bases between them. The CDR3 length is 16 residues. CDR1 and CDR2 (germline): LNHDA, SQIVND (reference sequence). The CDR3 DNA reads TGTGCCAGTAGGTTGTACGGAGGGGGGGCTAATCAGCCCCAGCATTTT. It translates to CASRLYGGGANQPQHF.

This clonotype has just a few counts. This chain joins TRBV6-5 and TRBJ1-1, with a weak D call TRBD1 (5 bases). V shed 0 bases and J shed 4 bases, with 6 bases lying between them. CDR1 and CDR2 from the germline V gene are MNHEY and SVGAGI. The CDR3 spans 13 residues. CDR3 DNA: TGTGCCAGCAGTTACTCAGGGGCCACTGAAGCTTTCTTT. Amino acid sequence: CASSYSGATEAFF.

This clonotype was recorded many times. The chain carries TRBV29-1 and TRBJ1-1; no clear D gene. Germline V lookup: CDR1 SQVTM, CDR2 ANQGSEA. The CDR3 spans 10 residues. V dropped 6 bases and J dropped 7 bases, with 9 bases sitting between them. DNA for the CDR3: TGCAGCGTGGCGGAAGTTGAAGCTTTCTTT. It specifies CSVAEVEAFF.

This clonotype was observed many times. The chain couples TRBV14 to TRBJ2-5, with a tentative D call TRBD1 (6 bases). The germline gives CDR1 SGHDN, CDR2 FVKESK. The V and J ends lost 0 bases and 0 bases respectively, with 14 bases between them. The CDR3 extends over 17 amino acids. CDR3 loop: CASSQDSGVLYQETQYF. CDR3 nucleotide sequence: TGTGCCAGCAGCCAAGATTCAGGGGTCCTGTACCAAGAGACCCAGTACTTC.

In the case of this clonotype: Given a much more abundant clone one base away, this may be a read error. The chain has TRBV5-1 and TRBJ2-7; 10 bases match TRBD2. This CDR3 region has 16 residues. Per germline, CDR1 SGHRS and CDR2 YFSETQ. CDR3 amino acids: CASNLTLAGEGYEQYF. CDR3 coding DNA: TGCGCCAGCAACTTGACCCTAGCGGGAGAGGGCTACGAGCAGTACTTC.

This chain uses TRBV6-2 or TRBV6-3 with TRBJ2-7; D gene uncertain. The V end lost 5 bases, the J end lost 3 bases, and 20 bases lay between the germline ends. Germline V gene lookup returns CDR1 MNHEY and CDR2 SVGEGT. The CDR3 is made up of 16 amino acids. CDR3 in DNA: TGTGCCAGCAGTGGACCCCGCCAGGTAGCTTTCTACGAGCAGTACTTC. This codes for CASSGPRQVAFYEQYF.

About this clonotype itself: At one end, the junction sequence differs from germline, possibly due to a read error. CDR3 loop: CASSYPGQGNYGCTF. DNA of the CDR3: TGTGCCAGCAGTTATCCGGGACAGGGTAACTATGGCTGCACCTTC. The rearrangement joins TRBV28 to TRBJ1-2; 9 nucleotides agree with TRBD1. The CDR3 length is 15 residues. In germline, CDR1 is MDHEN, CDR2 SYDVKM.

This clonotype was detected only a few times. This chain connects TRBV24-1 to TRBJ2-3; TRBD2 matches 9 bases. Germline V gives CDR1 KGHDR, CDR2 SFDVKD. The CDR3 consists of 14 residues. Trimming at V came to 7 bases and at J to 5 bases, leaving 6 bases not matched to a gene. CDR3 DNA: TGTGCCACCAGGGCGGGGGGGCCTATAGATACGCAGTATTTT. The encoded protein is CATRAGGPIDTQYF.

The rearrangement uses TRBV20-1 and TRBJ2-1; 8 bases are a match to TRBD2. The V segment lost 0 bases and the J segment 7 bases; nucleotides outside the gene matches: 11. Per the germline V gene, CDR1 is DFQATT and CDR2 is SNEGSKA (reference sequence). There are 16 residues in the CDR3. Here the CDR3 reads CSARDLRGGEGNEQFF. The CDR3 DNA follows: TGCAGTGCTAGAGATCTTCGGGGGGGCGAGGGTAATGAGCAGTTCTTC.

In this sample, this clonotype turned up many times. The chain recombines TRBV6-2 or TRBV6-3 with TRBJ1-1; D call uncertain. This CDR3 comprises 12 residues. V was trimmed by 5 bases and J by 3 bases, leaving 7 bases between them. Germline CDR1 and CDR2: MNHEY and SVGEGT. The chain's CDR3 is CASSTWDTEAFF. The CDR3 nucleotides are TGTGCCAGCAGTACCTGGGACACTGAAGCTTTCTTT.